This is a list of T cell receptor beta chains from one sample in a study of T cell changes during pregnancy in multiple sclerosis. Assay used: immunoSEQ multiplex PCR; TCRdb lists only in-frame clones, some missing. The sample contains about 35,000 clones, approximately 89% of which appear only once. The input for sequencing was CD4+ T cells from peripheral blood mononuclear cells, taken after pregnancy. The receptors were sampled from a female donor in good health, enrolled as a control in a pregnancy study. The conserved cysteine and the conserved F or W are not part of the CDR3 here.

TRBJ2-6 TRBV4-3 ASSQDEARRAGANVLT
TRBJ2-7 TRBV18 ASSPVTTSVSLAYEQY
TRBJ2-7 TRBV4-3 ASSVTGNGVHEQY
TRBJ1-2 TRBV29-1 SVFPQGSGGYT
TRBJ2-4 TRBV27 ASAPRRGEAKNIQY
TRBJ2-2 TRBV28 ASSYRGLMNTGELF
TRBJ2-7 TRBV5-4 ASSLGTRTGGIYEQY
TRBJ2-3 TRBV9 ASSVGPELDTQY
TRBJ1-1 TRBV29-1 SVESGGYMNTEAF
TRBJ1-1 TRBV5-5 ASSLEGLPYTGTEAF
TRBJ1-2 TRBV6-6 ASSYSKAGDYGYT
TRBJ1-1 TRBV25-1 ASSELDRDYAEAF
TRBJ1-1 TRBV7-3 ASSLQGANTEAF
TRBJ2-1 TRBV28 ASSTGTYNEQF
TRBJ2-5 TRBV5-4 ASSLGLAGSQETQY
TRBJ1-5 TRBV11-2 ASSLGEGNPQH
TRBJ2-3 TRBV5-1 ASSLSVSGITDTQY
TRBJ2-3 TRBV18 ASSPGLAGAPWDTQY
TRBJ1-6 TRBV5-1 ASSRGQGVEEFNSPLH
TRBJ1-3 TRBV25-1 ASSESPGAGNTIY
TRBJ2-7 TRBV27 ASSSAGWTYEQY
TRBJ1-2 TRBV4-1 ASSPTSLQNRSSYGYT
TRBJ2-5 TRBV30 AGASGSETQY
TRBJ2-1 TRBV7-6 ASSFTESNEQF
TRBJ1-6 TRBV25-1 ASTDSLKGSPLH
TRBJ2-2 TRBV9 ASSVVATGSTGELF
TRBJ2-1 TRBV27 ASSPSAGDLYNEQF
TRBJ2-1 TRBV29-1 SVETGGAGNEQF
TRBJ1-5 TRBV2 ASSEVGAGILNQPQH
TRBJ1-5 TRBV6-5 ASSSRGSNQPQH
TRBJ2-5 TRBV5-1 ASSLNGLAGGNTQETQY
TRBJ1-1 TRBV30 AWRDREVAF
TRBJ2-1 TRBV19 ASRTLGLAGNEQF
TRBJ1-2 TRBV19 ASSRGQGQRAHGYT
TRBJ2-3 TRBV6-4 ASSEEGGSADTQY
TRBJ2-7 TRBV6-5 ASRPTGGYEQY
TRBJ2-7 TRBV7-8 ASSITMGLVYEQY
TRBJ1-1 TRBV19 ASMSQGGGTEAF
TRBJ1-1 TRBV6-6 ASSDRQGANTEAF
TRBJ2-5 TRBV5-1 ASSLARQGVDEQY
TRBJ1-6 TRBV27 ASSFGGLTYNSPLH
TRBJ2-7 TRBV28 ASSSHALLLAGEDEQY
TRBJ2-5 TRBV7-2 ASSLDVSGQY
TRBJ2-2 TRBV2 ASGRTSGENTGELF
TRBJ2-7 TRBV19 ASRTPRGVAGPYEQY
TRBJ2-7 TRBV28 ASSLGQPPYEQY
TRBJ1-2 TRBV4-1 ASSQGRVNYGYT
TRBJ2-3 TRBV5-1 ASSLGQGGFTDTQY
TRBJ2-1 TRBV5-1 ASQAGGTYNKQF
TRBJ2-7 TRBV29-1 SASRTGGGEQY
TRBJ2-7 TRBV7-9 ASSESGLRSYEQY
TRBJ2-5 TRBV27 ASSLNQYQETQY
TRBJ2-7 TRBV18 ASSPRSTGHEDFYEQY
TRBJ1-1 TRBV6-5 ASRPRETANTEAF
TRBJ2-3 TRBV7-8 ASRLGRLAGTDTQY
TRBJ1-2 TRBV30 AWTTTGYRGYGYT
TRBJ2-1 TRBV12-5 ASGLAGVGTGPYNEQF